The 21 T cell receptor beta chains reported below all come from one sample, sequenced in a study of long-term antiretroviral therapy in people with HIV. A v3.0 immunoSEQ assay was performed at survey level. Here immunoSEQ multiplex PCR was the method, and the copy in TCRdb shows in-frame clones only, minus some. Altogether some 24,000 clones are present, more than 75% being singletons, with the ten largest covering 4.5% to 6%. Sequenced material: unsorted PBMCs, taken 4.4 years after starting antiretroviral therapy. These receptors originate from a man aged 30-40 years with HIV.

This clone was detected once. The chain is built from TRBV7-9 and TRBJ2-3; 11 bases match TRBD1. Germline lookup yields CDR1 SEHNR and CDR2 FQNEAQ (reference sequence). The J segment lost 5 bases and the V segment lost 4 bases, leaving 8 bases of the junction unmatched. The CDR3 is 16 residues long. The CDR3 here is CASSSRTGGEGDTQYF. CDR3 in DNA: TGTGCCAGCAGCTCCCGGACAGGGGGCGAGGGAGATACGCAGTATTTT.

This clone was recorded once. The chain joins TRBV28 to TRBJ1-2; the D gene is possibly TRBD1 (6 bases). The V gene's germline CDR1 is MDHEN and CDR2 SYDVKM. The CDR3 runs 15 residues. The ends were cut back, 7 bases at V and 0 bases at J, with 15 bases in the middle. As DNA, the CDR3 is TGTGCCAGCATATCTACAGGGAACTCTAACTATGGCTACACCTTC. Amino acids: CASISTGNSNYGYTF.

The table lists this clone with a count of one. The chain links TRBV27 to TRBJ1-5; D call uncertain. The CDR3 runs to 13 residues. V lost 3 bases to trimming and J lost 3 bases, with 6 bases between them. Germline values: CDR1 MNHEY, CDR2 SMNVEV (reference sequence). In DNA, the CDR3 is TGTGCCAGCAGTTTGGGTCCCAATCAGCCCCAGCATTTT. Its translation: CASSLGPNQPQHF.

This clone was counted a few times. CDR3 sequence reads: CASSQGQENQPQHF. Here the CDR3 DNA reads TGTGCCAGCAGCCAAGGACAGGAGAATCAGCCCCAGCATTTT. The chain uses TRBV4-2 and TRBJ1-5; a weak D match, TRBD1 (6 bases). Germline V CDR1 and CDR2: LGHNA, YNFKEQ. V lost 1 base to trimming and J lost 4 bases, with 8 bases between them. The length of the CDR3 is 14 residues.

The CDR3 region is CASSPRASENTEAFF. The CDR3 DNA sequence: TGCGCCAGCAGCCCCCGGGCGAGTGAGAACACTGAAGCTTTCTTT. V is TRBV4-3 and J is TRBJ1-1; no reliable D call. V lost 4 bases, J lost 1 base, and 13 bases lay in between. The CDR3 length is 15 residues. The germline V gene encodes CDR1 LGHNA and CDR2 YSLEER.

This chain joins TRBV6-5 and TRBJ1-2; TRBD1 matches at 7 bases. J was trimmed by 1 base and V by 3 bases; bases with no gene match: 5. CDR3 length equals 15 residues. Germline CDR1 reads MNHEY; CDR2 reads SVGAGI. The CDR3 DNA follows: TGTGCCAGCAGTTATTCGACAGGGAATAACTATGGCTACACCTTC. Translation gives CASSYSTGNNYGYTF.

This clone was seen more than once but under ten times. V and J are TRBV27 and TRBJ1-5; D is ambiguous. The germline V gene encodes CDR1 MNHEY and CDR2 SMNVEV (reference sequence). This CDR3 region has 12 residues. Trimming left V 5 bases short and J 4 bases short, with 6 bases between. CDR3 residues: CASSDGNQPQHF. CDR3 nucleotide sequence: TGTGCCAGCAGTGACGGGAATCAGCCCCAGCATTTT.

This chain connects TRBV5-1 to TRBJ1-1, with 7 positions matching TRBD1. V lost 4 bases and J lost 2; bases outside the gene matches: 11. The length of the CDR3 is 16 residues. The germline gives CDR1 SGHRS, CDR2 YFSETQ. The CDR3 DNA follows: TGCGCCAGCAGCACAACCGGGACAGAGATTAACACTGAAGCTTTCTTT. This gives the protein CASSTTGTEINTEAFF.

The CDR3 bases are TGTGCCAGTAGTATGCGGGGGGTCGAGCAGTACTTC. This sequence encodes CASSMRGVEQYF. The J gene is TRBJ2-7, the V gene TRBV19, with TRBD2 matching over 8 bases. CDR3 size: 12 residues. V shed 3 bases and J 6 bases; nucleotides not matched to a gene: 1. Germline-derived CDR1 and CDR2 are LNHDA and SQIVND (reference sequence).

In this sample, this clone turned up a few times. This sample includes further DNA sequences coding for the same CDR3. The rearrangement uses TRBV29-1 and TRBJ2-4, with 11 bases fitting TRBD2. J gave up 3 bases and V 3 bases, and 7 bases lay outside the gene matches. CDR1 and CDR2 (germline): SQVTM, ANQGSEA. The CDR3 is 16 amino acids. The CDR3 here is CSVDGLAGGSKNIQYF. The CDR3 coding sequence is TGCAGCGTTGATGGCCTAGCGGGGGGTAGCAAAAACATTCAGTACTTC.

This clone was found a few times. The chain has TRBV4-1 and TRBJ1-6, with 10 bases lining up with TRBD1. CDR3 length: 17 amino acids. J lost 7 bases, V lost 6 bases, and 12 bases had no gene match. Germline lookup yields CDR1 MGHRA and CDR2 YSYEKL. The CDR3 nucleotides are TGCGCCAGCAGTCGGACGGGACAGGGGATTCTGAATTCACCCCTCCACTTT. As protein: CASSRTGQGILNSPLHF.

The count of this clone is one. As DNA, the CDR3 is TGTGCCACCGGGACAGGGAAAATGGATGGCTACACCTTC. Translating it yields CATGTGKMDGYTF. The chain links TRBV7-9 to TRBJ1-2; TRBD1 matches 9 bases. Looked up from germline, CDR1 is SEHNR and CDR2 is FQNEAQ (reference sequence). The CDR3 runs 13 residues. Trimming at V came to 10 bases and at J to 6 bases, leaving 9 bases not matched to a gene.

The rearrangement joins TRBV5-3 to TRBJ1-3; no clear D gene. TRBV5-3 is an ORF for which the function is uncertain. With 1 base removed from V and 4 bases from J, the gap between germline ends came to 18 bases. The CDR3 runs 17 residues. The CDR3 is CARSLSAVEVRGNTIYF. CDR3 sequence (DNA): TGTGCCAGAAGCTTGAGTGCTGTAGAGGTTAGGGGAAACACCATATATTTT.

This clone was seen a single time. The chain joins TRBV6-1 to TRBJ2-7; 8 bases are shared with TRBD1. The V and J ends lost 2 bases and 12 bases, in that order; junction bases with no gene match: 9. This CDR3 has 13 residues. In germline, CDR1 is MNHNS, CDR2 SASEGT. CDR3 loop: CASSEMTGDHPYF. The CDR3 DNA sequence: TGTGCCAGCAGTGAAATGACAGGGGATCACCCGTACTTC.

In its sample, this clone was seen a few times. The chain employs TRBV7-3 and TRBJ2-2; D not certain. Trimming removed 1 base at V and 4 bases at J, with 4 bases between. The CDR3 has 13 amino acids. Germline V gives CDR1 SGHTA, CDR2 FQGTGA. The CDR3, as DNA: TGTGCCAGCAGCTTAAGCCCCACCGGGGAGCTGTTTTTT. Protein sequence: CASSLSPTGELFF.

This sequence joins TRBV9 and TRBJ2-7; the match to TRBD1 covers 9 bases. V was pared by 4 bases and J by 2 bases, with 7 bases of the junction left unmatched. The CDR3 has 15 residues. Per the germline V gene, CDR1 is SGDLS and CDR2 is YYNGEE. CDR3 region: CASSPGQGIAYEQYF. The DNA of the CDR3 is TGTGCCAGCAGCCCAGGACAGGGGATTGCCTACGAGCAGTACTTC. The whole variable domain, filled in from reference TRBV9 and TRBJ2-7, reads DSGVTQTPKHLITATGQRVTLRCSPRSGDLSVYWYQQSLDQGLQFLIQYYNGEERAKGNILERFSAQQFPDLHSELNLSSLELGDSALYFCASSPGQGIAYEQYFGPGTRLTVT.

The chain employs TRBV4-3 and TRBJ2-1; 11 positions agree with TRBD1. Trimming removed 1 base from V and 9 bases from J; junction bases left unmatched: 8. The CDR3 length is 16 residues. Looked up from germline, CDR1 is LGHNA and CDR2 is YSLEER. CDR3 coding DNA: TGCGCCAGCAGCCAAGGAGGACAGGGGGCAAGGGGTGAGCAGTTCTTC. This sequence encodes CASSQGGQGARGEQFF.

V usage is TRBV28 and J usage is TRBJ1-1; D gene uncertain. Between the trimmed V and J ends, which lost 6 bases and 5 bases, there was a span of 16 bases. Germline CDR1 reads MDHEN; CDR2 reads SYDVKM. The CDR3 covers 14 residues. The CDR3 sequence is CASSPFPRKTEAFF. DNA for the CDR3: TGTGCCAGCAGCCCTTTTCCCCGCAAGACTGAAGCTTTCTTT.

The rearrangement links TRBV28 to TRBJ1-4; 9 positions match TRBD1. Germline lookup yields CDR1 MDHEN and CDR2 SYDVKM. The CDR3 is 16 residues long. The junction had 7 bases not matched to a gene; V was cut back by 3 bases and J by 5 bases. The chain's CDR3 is CASSFSLGTGNEKLFF. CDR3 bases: TGTGCCAGCAGTTTTTCCTTGGGGACAGGGAATGAAAAACTGTTTTTT.

The CDR3 DNA follows: TGTGCCAGCAGCTTAAGGGGGAGTTCAGACGAGCAGTACTTC. It translates to CASSLRGSSDEQYF. The V and J genes are TRBV11-2 and TRBJ2-7; tentative D call: TRBD1 (6 bases). Germline CDR1 reads SGHAT; CDR2 reads FQNNGV. V lost 2 bases, J lost 5 bases, and 13 bases lay in between. This CDR3 comprises 14 residues. Using reference TRBV11-2 and TRBJ2-7 for the parts outside the CDR3, the full variable domain is EAGVAQSPRYKIIEKRQSVAFWCNPISGHATLYWYQQILGQGPKLLIQFQNNGVVDDSQLPKDRFSAERLKGVDSTLKIQPAKLEDSAVYLCASSLRGSSDEQYFGPGTRLTVT.

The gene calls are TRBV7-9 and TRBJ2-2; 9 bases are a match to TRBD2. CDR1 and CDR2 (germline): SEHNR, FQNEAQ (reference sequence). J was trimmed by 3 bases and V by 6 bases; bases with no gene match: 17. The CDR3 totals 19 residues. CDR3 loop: CASSPRAGGPSSYTGELFF. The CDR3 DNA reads TGTGCCAGCAGTCCTAGGGCGGGAGGGCCGAGTTCGTACACCGGGGAGCTGTTTTTT.